This T cell receptor beta chain emerged from a study of cytomegalovirus exposure and HLA in healthy donors (dated by TCRdb to 2017 to 2019). At the level of the whole study: An earlier analysis of some 550 of the donors reported 250 to 300 Gb of sequence data and more than 90 million unique TCR beta sequences from 150 million to 200 million T cells. Rather than drawing on any new phenotypic data, the later analysis identified candidate immune exposures from TCR beta sequences and the way those sequences occurred across donors. To decide whether each TCR beta V gene segment behaved as functional or pseudogenic, an earlier analysis of approximately 600 of the donors relied on high-throughput TCR beta sequencing. Typing coverage differed by locus: A, B, C, DRB1 and DQB1 were typed in roughly 620-630 donors, DQA1 in 522, DPA1 in some 570, and DPB1 in just under 480. The study aimed to test whether signatures of past pathogen exposure could be identified by cataloging public T cell receptors. Roughly 300 gigabases of sequencing data and approximately 84 million unique TCR sequences were included in an early release covering several hundred HLA-typed donors. Every discovery cohort repertoire had been produced on one sequencing platform. To predict cytomegalovirus infection status, the study brought together high-throughput TCR immunosequencing, statistical association of individual TCRs with disease status, and machine learning. In a later analysis, previously published TCR beta repertoires from 666 donors were re-analyzed and high-resolution HLA genotyping was added so that TCR occurrence patterns could be studied. Alongside the repertoire data, information on donor age, sex, ethnicity and CMV serostatus was compiled. A handful of DR-DQ haplotypes were treated as single units for association and clustering because of strong linkage in the cohort. A separate validation cohort of roughly 110 different subjects was used in addition to the roughly 720-subject first cohort. HLA typing covered class I and class II loci at four-digit resolution. The genetic ancestry cluster associated with self-reported Caucasian donors included 81% of the 300 to 450 genotyped donors. A later genetic analysis used genome-wide SNP genotypes for about 65% of the 666 donors, treating that subset as a discovery cohort. The T cell repertoires of 550 to 850 subjects were profiled by immunosequencing and related to cytomegalovirus serostatus. Across 398 genotyped donors of the cohort, an average of approximately 200,000 unique TCR beta nucleotide sequences per donor were sequenced, and about a sixth of those sequences were non-productive.

The investigation overall reported the following: According to a later analysis, parvovirus B19, influenza, CMV and Epstein-Barr virus appeared linked to several top co-occurrence clusters. A later analysis found that most CMV-associated TCR beta chains appeared HLA-restricted, with HLA associations seemingly driven largely by CMV exposure. The presence/absence analyses assumed that sequencing depth was roughly uniform across donors, and that assumption may not be true. Most TCR sequences were seen in very few donors, while some public TCRs were found in many individuals. CMV serostatus was the only immune exposure information available for the cohort. The 87-base-pair reads could not distinguish some IMGT-functional V segments, including TRBV6-2 and TRBV6-3, so those segments were excluded. Because HLA typing was unavailable for some donors at each locus, only the typed subset was used in association tests. The cohort was sequenced for TCR beta chains only, and without alpha or paired-chain data the features that could be detected were limited. In the study, some 180 TCR beta chains were listed as associated with cytomegalovirus. Assigning TCR associations to individual alleles was difficult when HLA alleles, especially DR and DQ, strongly co-occurred. Some 15 rarely observed V segments, including chromosome 9 orphons, were excluded from the earlier analysis of several hundred of the donors because counts were too low. V-gene and J-gene trimming of TCR beta chains was associated with a missense DCLRE1C variant in a later genetic analysis, and the association was replicated in an independent cohort. Correlated functional status among segregating V segments might be attributable to linkage disequilibrium, but an unknown experimental factor could not be ruled out. In a later analysis, TCR association rates were found to vary across HLA loci, with the most associated TCRs seen for DRB1 alleles and the fewest for HLA-C alleles. Specific HLA alleles were associated with 15,000 to 20,000 TCR beta sequences at a false discovery rate of 0.05 in a later analysis. Three of the identified cytomegalovirus-associated TCR beta chains were confirmed in vitro to be specific for cytomegalovirus antigens. A later genetic analysis reported fewer N-insertions in productive TCRs among donors in an Asian-associated ancestry cluster than the approximately 670-donor mean. A further reported finding was that TCR beta sequences accurately predicted the HLA-A and HLA-B alleles for most subjects in the first cohort. Broadly in line with IMGT annotations, most TCR beta V segments showed up in productive rearrangements about 87% or about 30% of the time in an earlier analysis of several hundred of the donors. The classifier was reported to diagnose cytomegalovirus status with high specificity and sensitivity in both the original and validation cohorts. The sequencing pipeline was judged likely to have produced a cluster of highly shared sequence variants as a technical artifact. The authors suggested that the approach could potentially be generalized to other disease states and immunological phenotypes. A later analysis found that HLA-associated TCR beta chains were more clonally expanded and had lower generation probabilities than equally common non-associated chains.

The CDR3 goes from the cysteine to the phenylalanine over 14 residues. Only the CDR3 part of the read is kept: 42 bases, read in frame from the first base. The germline V end is reduced by 6 bases and the J end by 2 bases; junction bases left unmatched: 4. Via the germline V gene (reference sequence), CDR1 is MNHEY and CDR2 SMNVEV. A note on this clone: Its antigen is currently not known. Base qualities are not at hand, and no much larger clone is one base apart.

The cohort comprised 666 healthy bone marrow donors. At the time of sampling, all cohort members were nominally healthy, though unrecorded immune exposures were likely present. The donor was CMV seropositive and was included in the group of 289 seropositive cohort members. Each donor provided a peripheral blood sample, and peripheral blood mononuclear cells were used for TCR beta sequencing. The Qiagen DNeasy Blood Extraction Kit was used to extract genomic DNA from the blood cell samples. The library came from the immunoSEQ multiplex PCR assay. A mixture of 60 forward primers for TCR Vbeta segments and 13 reverse primers for TCR Jbeta segments was used in the multiplex PCR. The CDR3 region of rearranged TCR beta genes was amplified from genomic DNA with a multiplex PCR assay. On the Illumina HiSeq System, the amplified TCR beta libraries were sequenced as 87-base-pair reads. The authors' analysis ran thus. Across the 500 to 750 repertoires, a later analysis counted around 80 million unique TCR beta chains, roughly 11 million of which were shared by at least two donors. Raw reads were error-corrected and collapsed into unique sequences by a nearest-neighbor algorithm in which closely related sequences were merged to remove PCR and sequencing errors. CDR3 sequences were aligned to IMGT reference sequences to assign V, D and J gene segments. For a sequence to be retained, a match of at least six nucleotides to both a V gene segment and a J gene segment was required. A rearrangement counted as productive if the CDR3 had no stop codons and remained in frame with V and J, and every other rearrangement counted as non-productive. CDR3 was defined according to IMGT convention as the region running from the second conserved V-encoded cysteine to the conserved J-encoded phenylalanine. The earlier analysis of 450 to 750 of the donors excluded any sequence lacking an unambiguous match to a single V gene segment. In an earlier analysis of approximately 590 of the donors, a V segment was called functional when productive rearrangements were above 56.7%, and segregating when the standard deviation between donors exceeded 5%. A statistical classification framework was developed to diagnose cytomegalovirus status using the catalog of TCR beta chain sequences. In a later analysis, V and J genes were assigned by comparing TCR nucleotide sequences against IMGT/GENE-DB human TR gene sequences. A later analysis assigned CDR3 sequences and most-parsimonious VDJ recombination scenarios with the TCRdist pipeline. A later analysis defined each TCR beta chain by its CDR3 amino acid sequence plus V-gene family, and excluded reads lacking a unique V-gene family. To address suspected cross-contamination and a sequencing artifact, a later analysis removed under 600 highly shared, low-generation-probability nucleotide sequences. A later analysis calculated a clonal expansion index for each public chain from normalized within-repertoire ranks of inferred template counts. In a later analysis, generation probabilities were computed with a VDJ recombination model fitted to out-of-frame rearrangements, and the resulting probabilities were checked against IGoR. In a later analysis, TCR-TCR, TCR-HLA and TCR-CMV co-occurrence was scored with hypergeometric tests, and a repertoire-size bias correction was applied to TCR pairs. To estimate false discovery rates, a later analysis permuted the HLA or CMV assignments 20 times. In a later analysis, co-occurring TCRs were grouped using DBSCAN, and TCRdist sequence similarity was added for clustering within HLA-allele-positive subsets. For co-occurrence clustering, repertoires with fewer than 30,000 or more than 120,000 public chains were excluded, along with four or five repertoires with anomalous nucleotide sharing. Imported from immuneACCESS, the table was reduced by TCRdb to in-frame sequences with V and J called. These copies leave out some clones; in studies compared against another copy, an unresolved V gene accounts for under half, and the cause of the remainder is not known. V, J and clone size derive from that table, while D and trimming were established from the DNA sequence. This sample holds 180,000 or so clones; about 75% were observed only once. Around 8.3% of the sample comes from the top ten.

The chain uses TRBV27 and TRBJ2-7; 10 bases in the junction line up with TRBD1. Specimen: PBMCs. This clonotype was sampled from a woman in her thirties or forties in good health and CMV-seropositive. The DNA sequence is as follows: TGTGCCAGCAGGACCGGGACAGGGGCCTACGAGCAGTACTTC. Translated, this gives CASRTGTGAYEQYF.